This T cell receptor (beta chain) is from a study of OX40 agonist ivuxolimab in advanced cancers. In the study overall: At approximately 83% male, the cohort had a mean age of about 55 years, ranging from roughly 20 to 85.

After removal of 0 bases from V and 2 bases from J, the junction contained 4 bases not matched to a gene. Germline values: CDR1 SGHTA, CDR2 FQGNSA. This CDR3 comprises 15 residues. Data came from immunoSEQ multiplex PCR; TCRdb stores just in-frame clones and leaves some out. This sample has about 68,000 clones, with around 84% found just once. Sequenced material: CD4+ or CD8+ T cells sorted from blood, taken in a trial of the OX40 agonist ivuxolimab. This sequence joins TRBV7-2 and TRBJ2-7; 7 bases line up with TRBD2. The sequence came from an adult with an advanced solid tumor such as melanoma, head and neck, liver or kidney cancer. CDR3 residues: CASSLASLAAYEQYF. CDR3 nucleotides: TGTGCCAGCAGCTTAGCGAGCCTAGCGGCCTACGAGCAGTACTTC.